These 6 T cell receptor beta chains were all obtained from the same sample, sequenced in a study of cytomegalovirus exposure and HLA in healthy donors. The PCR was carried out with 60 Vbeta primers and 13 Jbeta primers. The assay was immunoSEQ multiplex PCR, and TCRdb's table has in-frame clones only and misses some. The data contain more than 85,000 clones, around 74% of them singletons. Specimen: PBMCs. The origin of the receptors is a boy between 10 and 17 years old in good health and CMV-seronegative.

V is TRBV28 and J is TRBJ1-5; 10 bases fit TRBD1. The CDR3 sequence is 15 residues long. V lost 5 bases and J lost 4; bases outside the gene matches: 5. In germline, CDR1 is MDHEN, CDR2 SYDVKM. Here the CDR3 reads CASSPGQGFNQPQHF. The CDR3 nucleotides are TGTGCCAGCAGTCCGGGACAGGGGTTTAATCAGCCCCAGCATTTT.

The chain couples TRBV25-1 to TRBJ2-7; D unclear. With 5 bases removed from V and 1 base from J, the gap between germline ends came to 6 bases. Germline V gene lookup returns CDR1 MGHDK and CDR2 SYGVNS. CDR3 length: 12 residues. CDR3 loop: CASSKASYEQYF. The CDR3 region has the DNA TGTGCCAGCAGTAAAGCTTCCTACGAGCAGTACTTC.

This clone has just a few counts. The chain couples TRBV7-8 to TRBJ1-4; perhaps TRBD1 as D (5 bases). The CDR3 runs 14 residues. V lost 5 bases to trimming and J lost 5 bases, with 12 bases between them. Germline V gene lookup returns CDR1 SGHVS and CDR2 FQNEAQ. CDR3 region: CASSPGHKNEKLFF. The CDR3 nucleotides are TGTGCCAGCAGCCCCGGACATAAGAATGAAAAACTGTTTTTT. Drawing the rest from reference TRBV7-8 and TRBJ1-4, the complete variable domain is GAGVSQSPRYKVAKRGQDVALRCDPISGHVSLFWYQQALGQGPEFLTYFQNEAQLDKSGLPSDRFFAERPEGSVSTLKIQRTQQEDSAVYLCASSPGHKNEKLFFGSGTQLSVL.

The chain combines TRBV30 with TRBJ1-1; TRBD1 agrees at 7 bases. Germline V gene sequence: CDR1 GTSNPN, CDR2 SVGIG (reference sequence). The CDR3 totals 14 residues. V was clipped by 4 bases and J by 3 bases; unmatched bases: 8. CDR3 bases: TGTGCCTGGAACCCGGGACAGCTTTACACTGAAGCTTTCTTT. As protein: CAWNPGQLYTEAFF.

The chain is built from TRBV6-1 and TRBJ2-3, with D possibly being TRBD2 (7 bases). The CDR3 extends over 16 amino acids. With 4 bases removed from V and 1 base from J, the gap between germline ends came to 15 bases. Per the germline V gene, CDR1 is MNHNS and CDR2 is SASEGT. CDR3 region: CASSVRGALRTDTQYF. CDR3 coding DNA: TGTGCCAGCAGTGTACGGGGGGCCCTTCGCACAGATACGCAGTATTTT.

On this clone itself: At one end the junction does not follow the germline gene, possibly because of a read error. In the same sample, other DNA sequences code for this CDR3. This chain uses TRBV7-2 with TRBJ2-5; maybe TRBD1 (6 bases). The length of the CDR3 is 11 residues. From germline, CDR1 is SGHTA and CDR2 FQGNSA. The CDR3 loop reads CASSLGDTVYF. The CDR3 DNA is TGTGCTAGCAGCTTGGGGGACACAGTGTACTTC.